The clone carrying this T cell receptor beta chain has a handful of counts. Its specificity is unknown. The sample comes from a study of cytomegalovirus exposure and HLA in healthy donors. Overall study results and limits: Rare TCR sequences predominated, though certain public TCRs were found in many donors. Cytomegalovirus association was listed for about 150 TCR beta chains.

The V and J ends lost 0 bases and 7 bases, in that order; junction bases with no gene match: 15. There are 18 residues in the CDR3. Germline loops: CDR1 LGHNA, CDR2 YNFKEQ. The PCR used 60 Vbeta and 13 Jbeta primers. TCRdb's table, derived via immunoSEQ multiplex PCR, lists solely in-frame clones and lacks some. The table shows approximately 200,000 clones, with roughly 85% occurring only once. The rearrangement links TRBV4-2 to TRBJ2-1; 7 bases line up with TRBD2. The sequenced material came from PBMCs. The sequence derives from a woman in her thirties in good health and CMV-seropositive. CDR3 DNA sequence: TGTGCCAGCAGCCAAGATCGTGGGAGGGCCAACGTATTGAATGAGCAGTTCTTC. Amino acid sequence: CASSQDRGRANVLNEQFF.